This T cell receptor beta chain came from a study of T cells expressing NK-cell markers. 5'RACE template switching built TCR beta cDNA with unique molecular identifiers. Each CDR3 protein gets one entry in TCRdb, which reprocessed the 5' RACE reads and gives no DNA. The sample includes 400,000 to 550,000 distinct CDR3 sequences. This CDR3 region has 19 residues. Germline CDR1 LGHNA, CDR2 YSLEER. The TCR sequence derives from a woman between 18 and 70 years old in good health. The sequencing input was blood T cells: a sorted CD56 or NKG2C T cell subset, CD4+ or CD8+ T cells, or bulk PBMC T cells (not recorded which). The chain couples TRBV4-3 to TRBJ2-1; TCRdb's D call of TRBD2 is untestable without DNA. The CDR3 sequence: CASSQGGTASDFPFDEQFF.